This T cell receptor beta chain was retrieved from a study of cytomegalovirus exposure and HLA in healthy donors. Study observations and caveats: Most of the CMV-associated TCR beta chains (in a later analysis) appeared to be HLA-restricted. TRBV6-2, TRBV6-3 and some other V segments were excluded as indistinguishable. An ancestry cluster, one associated with Asian ancestry, reportedly showed fewer N-insertions than the approximately 650-donor mean in a later analysis. Rarity marked most TCR sequences, yet some public TCRs occurred in many donors.

This CDR3 spans 14 amino acids. V lost 1 base and J lost 4, with 11 bases in between. From germline, CDR1 is SGHAT and CDR2 FQNNGV. The PCR used 60 Vbeta and 13 Jbeta primers. TCRdb's copy holds only in-frame clones and misses some; the assay was immunoSEQ multiplex PCR. The sample yields nearly 110,000 clones, around 75% seen once. On this clone itself: Its target is not known.

This receptor was obtained from a female donor in good health and CMV-seronegative. This chain connects TRBV11-2 to TRBJ2-7, with unresolved D. The sample consisted of PBMCs. The chain's CDR3 is CASSLGSLKYEQYF. The CDR3 DNA sequence: TGTGCCAGCAGCTTAGGGTCACTAAAATACGAGCAGTACTTC.